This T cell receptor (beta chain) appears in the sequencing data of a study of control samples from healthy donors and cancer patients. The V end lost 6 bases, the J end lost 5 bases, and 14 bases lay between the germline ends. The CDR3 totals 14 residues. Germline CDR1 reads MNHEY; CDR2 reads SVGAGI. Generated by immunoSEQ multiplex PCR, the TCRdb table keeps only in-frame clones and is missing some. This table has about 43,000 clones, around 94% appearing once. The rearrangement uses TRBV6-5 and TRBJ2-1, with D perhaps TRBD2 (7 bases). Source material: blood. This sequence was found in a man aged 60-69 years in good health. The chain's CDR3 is CASRQGGEDNEQFF. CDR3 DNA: TGTGCCAGCAGACAGGGAGGGGAAGACAATGAGCAGTTCTTC.